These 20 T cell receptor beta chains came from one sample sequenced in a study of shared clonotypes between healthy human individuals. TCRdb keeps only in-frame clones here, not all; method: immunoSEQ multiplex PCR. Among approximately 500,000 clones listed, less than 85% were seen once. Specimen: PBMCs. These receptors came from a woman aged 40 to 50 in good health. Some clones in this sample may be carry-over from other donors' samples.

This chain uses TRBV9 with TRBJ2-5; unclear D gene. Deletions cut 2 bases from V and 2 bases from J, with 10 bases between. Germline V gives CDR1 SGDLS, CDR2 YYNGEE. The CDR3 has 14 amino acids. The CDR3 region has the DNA TGTGCCAGCAGCGTTTCATTGATGCAAGAGACCCAGTACTTC. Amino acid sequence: CASSVSLMQETQYF.

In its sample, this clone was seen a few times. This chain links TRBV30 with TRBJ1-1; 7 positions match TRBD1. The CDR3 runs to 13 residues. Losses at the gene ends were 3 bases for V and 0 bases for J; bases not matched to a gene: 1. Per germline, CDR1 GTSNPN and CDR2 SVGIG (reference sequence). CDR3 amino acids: CAWRGTVNTEAFF. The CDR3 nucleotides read TGTGCCTGGAGAGGGACAGTGAACACTGAAGCTTTCTTT.

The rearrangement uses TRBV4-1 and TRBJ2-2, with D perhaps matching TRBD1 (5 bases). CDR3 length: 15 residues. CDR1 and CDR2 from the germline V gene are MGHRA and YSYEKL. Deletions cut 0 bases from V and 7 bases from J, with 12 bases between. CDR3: CASSQDRRANGELFF. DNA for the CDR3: TGCGCCAGCAGCCAAGATCGCAGGGCGAACGGGGAGCTGTTTTTT.

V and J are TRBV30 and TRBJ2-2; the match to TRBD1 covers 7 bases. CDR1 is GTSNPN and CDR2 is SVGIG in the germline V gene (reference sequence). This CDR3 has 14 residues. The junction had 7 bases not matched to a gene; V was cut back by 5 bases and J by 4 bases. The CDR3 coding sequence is TGTGCCTGGCACAGGGGCCTTTCCACCGGGGAGCTGTTTTTT. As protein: CAWHRGLSTGELFF.

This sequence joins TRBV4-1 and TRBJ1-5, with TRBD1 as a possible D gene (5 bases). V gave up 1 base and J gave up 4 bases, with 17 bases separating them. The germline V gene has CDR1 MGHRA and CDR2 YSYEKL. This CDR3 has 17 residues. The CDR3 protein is CASSQVVGGRNNQPQHF. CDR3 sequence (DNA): TGCGCCAGCAGCCAAGTCGTTGGGGGACGGAATAATCAGCCCCAGCATTTT.

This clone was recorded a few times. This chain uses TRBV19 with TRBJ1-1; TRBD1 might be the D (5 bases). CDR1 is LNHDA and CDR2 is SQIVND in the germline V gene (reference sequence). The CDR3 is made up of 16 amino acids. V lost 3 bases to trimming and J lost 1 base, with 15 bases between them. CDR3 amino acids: CASSIRTLGGNTEAFF. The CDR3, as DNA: TGTGCCAGTAGTATTCGGACACTTGGTGGGAACACTGAAGCTTTCTTT.

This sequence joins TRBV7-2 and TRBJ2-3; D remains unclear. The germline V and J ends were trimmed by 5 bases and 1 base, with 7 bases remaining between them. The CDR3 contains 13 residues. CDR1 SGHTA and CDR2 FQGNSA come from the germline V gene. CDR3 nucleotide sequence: TGTGCCAGCAGCGAGAGTCGCACAGATACGCAGTATTTT. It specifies CASSESRTDTQYF.

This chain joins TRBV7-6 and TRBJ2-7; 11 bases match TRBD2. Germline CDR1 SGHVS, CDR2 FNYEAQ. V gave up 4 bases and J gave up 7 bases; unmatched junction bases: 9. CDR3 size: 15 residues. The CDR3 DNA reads TGTGCCAGCAGCTCCGGGACTAGCGGACCAAGGGAGCAGTACTTC. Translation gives CASSSGTSGPREQYF.

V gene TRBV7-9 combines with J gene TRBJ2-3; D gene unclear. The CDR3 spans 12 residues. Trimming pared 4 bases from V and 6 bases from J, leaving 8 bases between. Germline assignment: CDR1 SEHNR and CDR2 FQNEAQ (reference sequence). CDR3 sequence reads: CASSSLGDTQYF. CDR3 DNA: TGTGCCAGCAGCTCCCTCGGGGATACGCAGTATTTT.

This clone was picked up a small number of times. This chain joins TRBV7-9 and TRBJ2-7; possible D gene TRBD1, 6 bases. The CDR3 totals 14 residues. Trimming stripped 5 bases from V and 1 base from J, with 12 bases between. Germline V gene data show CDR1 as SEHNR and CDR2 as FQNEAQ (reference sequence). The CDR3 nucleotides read TGTGCCAGCAGCCCCCGAGGGGGTTCCTACGAGCAGTACTTC. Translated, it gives CASSPRGGSYEQYF.

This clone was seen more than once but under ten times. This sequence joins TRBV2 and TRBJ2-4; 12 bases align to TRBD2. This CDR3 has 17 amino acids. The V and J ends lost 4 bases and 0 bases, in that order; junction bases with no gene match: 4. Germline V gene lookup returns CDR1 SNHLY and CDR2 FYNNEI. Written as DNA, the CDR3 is TGTGCCAGCAGTGTCGGGGGACTAGCGGGAGCCAAAAACATTCAGTACTTC. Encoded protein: CASSVGGLAGAKNIQYF.

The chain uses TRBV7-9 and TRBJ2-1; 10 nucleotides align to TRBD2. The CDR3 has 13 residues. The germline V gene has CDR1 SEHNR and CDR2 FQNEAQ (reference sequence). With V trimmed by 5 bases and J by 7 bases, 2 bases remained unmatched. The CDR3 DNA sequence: TGTGCCAGCAGCCGGACTAGCGGTAATGAGCAGTTCTTC. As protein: CASSRTSGNEQFF. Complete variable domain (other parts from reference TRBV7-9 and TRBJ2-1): DTGVSQNPRHKITKRGQNVTFRCDPISEHNRLYWYRQTLGQGPEFLTYFQNEAQLEKSRLLSDRFSAERPKGSFSTLEIQRTEQGDSAMYLCASSRTSGNEQFFGPGTRLTVL.

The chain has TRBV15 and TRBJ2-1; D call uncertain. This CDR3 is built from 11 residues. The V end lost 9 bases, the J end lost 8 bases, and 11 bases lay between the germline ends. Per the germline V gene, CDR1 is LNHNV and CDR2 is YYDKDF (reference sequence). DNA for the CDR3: TGTGCCACTGCTCGAGATTATGAGCAGTTCTTC. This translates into CATARDYEQFF.

The CDR3 loop is CASSGRPGTQNNEQFF. The DNA for the CDR3 is TGTGCCAGCAGTGGCCGGCCGGGGACGCAGAACAATGAGCAGTTCTTC. The chain links TRBV6-1 to TRBJ2-1; D possibly matches TRBD1 or TRBD2 (5 bases each). CDR1 MNHNS and CDR2 SASEGT come from the germline V gene. Between the trimmed V and J ends, which lost 4 bases and 5 bases, there was a span of 18 bases. This CDR3 spans 16 amino acids.

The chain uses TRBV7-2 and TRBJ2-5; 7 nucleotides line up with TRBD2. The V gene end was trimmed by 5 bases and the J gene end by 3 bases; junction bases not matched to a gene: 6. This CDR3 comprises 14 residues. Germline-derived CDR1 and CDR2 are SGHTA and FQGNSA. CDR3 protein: CASSLFAGEETQYF. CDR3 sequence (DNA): TGTGCCAGCAGCCTTTTTGCGGGAGAAGAGACCCAGTACTTC. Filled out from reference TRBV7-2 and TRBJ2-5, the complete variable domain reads GAGVSQSPSNKVTEKGKDVELRCDPISGHTALYWYRQSLGQGLEFLIYFQGNSAPDKSGLPSDRFSAERTGGSVSTLTIQRTQQEDSAVYLCASSLFAGEETQYFGPGTRLLVL.

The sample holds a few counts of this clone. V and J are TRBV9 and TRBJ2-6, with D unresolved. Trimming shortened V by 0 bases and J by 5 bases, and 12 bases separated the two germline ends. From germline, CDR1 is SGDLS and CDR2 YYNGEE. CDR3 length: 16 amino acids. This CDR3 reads CASSVGEAGRANVLTF. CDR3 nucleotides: TGTGCCAGCAGCGTAGGTGAGGCAGGTAGGGCCAACGTCCTGACTTTC.

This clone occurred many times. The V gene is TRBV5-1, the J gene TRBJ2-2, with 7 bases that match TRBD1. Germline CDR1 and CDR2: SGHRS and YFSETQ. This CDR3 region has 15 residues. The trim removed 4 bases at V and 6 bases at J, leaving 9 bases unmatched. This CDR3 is CASSPGRTGAGELFF. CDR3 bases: TGCGCCAGCAGCCCAGGTCGTACAGGGGCCGGGGAGCTGTTTTTT.

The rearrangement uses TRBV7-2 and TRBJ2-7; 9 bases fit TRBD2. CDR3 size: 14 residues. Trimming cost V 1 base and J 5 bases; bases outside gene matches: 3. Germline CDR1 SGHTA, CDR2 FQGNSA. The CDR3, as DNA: TGTGCCAGCAGCTTAGTCGGGACTAGCAACGAGCAGTACTTC. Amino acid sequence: CASSLVGTSNEQYF.

The CDR3 loop is CASSTRNSLETQYF. In DNA form, the CDR3 reads TGTGCCAGTAGTACGCGCAACAGTTTAGAGACCCAGTACTTC. The chain recombines TRBV19 with TRBJ2-5, with no clear D. The V end was cut by 4 bases, the J end by 4 bases, with 13 bases between. CDR1 is LNHDA and CDR2 is SQIVND in the germline V gene (reference sequence). This CDR3 has 14 residues.

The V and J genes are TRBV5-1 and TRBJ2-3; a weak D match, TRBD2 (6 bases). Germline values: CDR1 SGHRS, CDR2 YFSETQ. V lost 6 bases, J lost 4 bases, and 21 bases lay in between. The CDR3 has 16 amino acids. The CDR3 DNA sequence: TGCGCCAGCACCCTTTTGGCGGGGACGAGGGCAGATACGCAGTATTTT. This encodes CASTLLAGTRADTQYF.